A single TCR beta chain is shown here with its context. What it recognizes is unknown. V was shortened by 0 bases and J by 7 bases, with 12 bases between the two germline ends. The CDR3 runs to 14 residues. The germline CDR1 and CDR2 sequences are GTSNPN and SVGIG (reference sequence). Produced via immunoSEQ multiplex PCR; TCRdb's table is partial and in-frame only. The sample holds 58,000 or so clones, more than 60% seen once. The entry originates in a study of radiotherapy plus CTLA-4 blockade in lung cancer. Study-wide results and limits: Blood TCR clones of tumor origin expanded after radiotherapy plus ipilimumab.

Sample: peripheral blood, taken from a patient treated with radiotherapy plus ipilimumab. J is TRBJ2-2 and V is TRBV30, with D possibly TRBD1 on 6 matching bases. The origin of this receptor is a human donor with non-small cell lung cancer who had a complete response to radiotherapy plus ipilimumab. CDR3 bases: TGTGCCTGGAGTGTAGGGGGAATTGGCGGGGAGCTGTTTTTT. It yields the protein CAWSVGGIGGELFF.